A single sample is the source of the 10 T cell receptor beta chains below, sequenced in a study of tumor-infiltrating lymphocytes in primary liver carcinoma. Co-extracted RNA and DNA came from approximately 20-30 mg of unsorted bulk tissue. Reverse transcription of 500 ng total RNA with a constant-region primer produced TCR beta cDNA. Slightly modified ARM-PCR served as the procedure for the TCR beta libraries. These libraries came from three rounds of nested multiplex PCR. Primers for the first two PCR rounds were TRBV1-TRBV30 forward primers and a C-beta reverse primer (approximately 10 cycles per round). TCRdb itself ran the multiplex PCR reads through MiXCR, one entry per CDR3 protein. The data hold some 95,000 distinct CDR3 sequences, with 68% observed a single time. Sequencing was performed on tumor-adjacent normal liver tissue. Receptors originate from a man aged 40-50 years with primary liver carcinoma and hepatitis B virus infection.

Concerning this clonotype: A junction boundary mismatches the germline segment, possibly from a read error. The chain combines TRBV11-2 with TRBJ1-1, with D perhaps TRBD1 (5 bases). The CDR3 length is 13 residues. The germline CDR1 and CDR2 sequences are SGHAT and FQNNGV. The CDR3 DNA follows: TGTACCAGCAGCATAGATCTGGGGACGGAAGCTTTCTTT. Translation gives CTSSIDLGTEAFF. Complete variable domain (other parts from reference TRBV11-2 and TRBJ1-1): EAGVAQSPRYKIIEKRQSVAFWCNPISGHATLYWYQQILGQGPKLLIQFQNNGVVDDSQLPKDRFSAERLKGVDSTLKIQPAKLEDSAVYLCTSSIDLGTEAFFGQGTRLTVV.

To note about this clonotype: At one boundary the junction diverges from the germline segment, which might be a read error. This chain joins TRBV11-2 and TRBJ2-7; TRBD2 matches at 7 bases. CDR3 size: 15 residues. Germline V lookup: CDR1 SGHAT, CDR2 FQNNGV. CDR3 sequence reads: CASSLVVGGPYDQYF. The CDR3 DNA is TGTGCCAGCAGCTTAGTGGTGGGAGGGCCGTACGATCAGTACTTC.

For this clonotype: The conserved closing phenylalanine or tryptophan is absent in this CDR3, likely reflecting a read error. V gene TRBV6-1 combines with J gene TRBJ2-6, with 9 nucleotides matching TRBD1. Germline V gene data show CDR1 as MNHNS and CDR2 as SASEGT. Trimming at V came to 5 bases and at J to 14 bases, leaving 16 bases not matched to a gene. The CDR3 sequence is 16 residues long. The CDR3 region is CASSPGQGPGADILTS. The DNA for the CDR3 is TGTGCCAGCAGTCCGGGACAGGGACCCGGGGCCGACATCCTGACTTCC.

With respect to this clonotype: One end of the junction fails to match germline, which may point to a read error. The chain has TRBV7-9 and TRBJ2-3; no reliable D call. Germline CDR1 reads SEHNR; CDR2 reads FQNEAQ (reference sequence). The CDR3 covers 14 residues. The CDR3 loop is CANSLSQAPDTQYF. Written as DNA, the CDR3 is TGTGCCAACAGCTTGAGCCAGGCCCCAGATACGCAGTATTTT.

The rearrangement joins TRBV13 to TRBJ1-1; no clear D. Trimming shortened V by 2 bases and J by 8 bases, and 12 bases separated the two germline ends. The CDR3 has 13 residues. Germline assignment: CDR1 PRHDT and CDR2 FYEKMQ (reference sequence). In nucleotides, the CDR3 is TGTGCCAGCAGCTTAACGCAGAACGCCGAAGCTTTCTTT. This translates into CASSLTQNAEAFF.

The table lists this clonotype with many counts. This rearrangement joins TRBV7-9 to TRBJ2-3, with D unresolved. Between the trimmed V and J ends, which lost 1 base and 4 bases, there was a span of 3 bases. The germline V gene encodes CDR1 SEHNR and CDR2 FQNEAQ (reference sequence). This CDR3 is built from 12 residues. The CDR3 here is CASSLVADTQYF. The CDR3 bases are TGTGCCAGCAGCTTAGTGGCAGATACGCAGTATTTT.

Remarks on this clonotype: Sequence at one end of the junction differs from germline and may be a read error. This chain joins TRBV5-4 and TRBJ2-2, with D possibly TRBD1 on 6 matching bases. Germline assignment: CDR1 SGHNT and CDR2 YYREEE (reference sequence). The CDR3 has 15 amino acids. The CDR3 DNA is TGTGCCAGCAGCTTGGGGCAGGGGAACACCGGGGAGCCGTTTTTT. Translation gives CASSLGQGNTGEPFF.

With regard to this clonotype: One junction end does not reproduce the germline sequence, and a read error may be involved. V gene TRBV10-3 combines with J gene TRBJ2-7; 7 nucleotides agree with TRBD1. CDR1 is ENHRY and CDR2 is SYGVKD in the germline V gene. This CDR3 spans 13 amino acids. CDR3 amino acids: CVITQGGEKDQYF. The CDR3 DNA follows: TGTGTCATCACGCAAGGGGGCGAGAAAGACCAGTACTTC.

Concerning this clonotype: With a much larger clone just one base away, this may be a read error. Given the absence of the conserved phenylalanine or tryptophan at the CDR3 end, a read error is likely. The chain recombines TRBV4-2 with TRBJ1-1; no clear D gene. The CDR3 loop spans 14 amino acids. V was clipped by 0 bases and J by 4 bases, with 9 bases between them. The germline gives CDR1 LGHNA, CDR2 YNFKEQ. CDR3 in amino acids: CASSQDGKGTEAFL. The CDR3 nucleotides read TGTGCCAGCAGCCAAGACGGGAAGGGCACTGAAGCTTTCCTT.

Note on this clonotype: As the CDR3 is not closed by the conserved phenylalanine or tryptophan, this likely results from a read error. The chain uses TRBV11-2 and TRBJ2-2, with D perhaps matching TRBD2 (5 bases). Germline lookup yields CDR1 SGHAT and CDR2 FQNNGV. The CDR3 sequence is 14 residues long. V was clipped by 0 bases and J by 5 bases, with 7 bases between them. As DNA, the CDR3 is TGTGCCAGCAGCTTAGAGCTAGCTACCGGGGAGCTGTTTCTT. Its translation is CASSLELATGELFL.